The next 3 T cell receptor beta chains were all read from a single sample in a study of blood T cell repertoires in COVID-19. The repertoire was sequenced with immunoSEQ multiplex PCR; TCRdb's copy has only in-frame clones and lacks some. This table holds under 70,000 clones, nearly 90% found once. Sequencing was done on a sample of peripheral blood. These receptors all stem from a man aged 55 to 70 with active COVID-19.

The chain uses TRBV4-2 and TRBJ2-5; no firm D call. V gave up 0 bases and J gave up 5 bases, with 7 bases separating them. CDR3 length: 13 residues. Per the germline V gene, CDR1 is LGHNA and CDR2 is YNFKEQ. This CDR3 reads CASSQDARETQYF. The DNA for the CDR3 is TGTGCCAGCAGCCAAGATGCGAGGGAGACCCAGTACTTC.

CDR3 region: CASTTDSDTQYF. CDR3 DNA: TGTGCCAGCACCACCGACTCAGATACGCAGTATTTT. The rearrangement links TRBV25-1 to TRBJ2-3, with unresolved D. The CDR3 loop spans 12 amino acids. Germline CDR1 reads MGHDK; CDR2 reads SYGVNS. Trimming stripped 7 bases from V and 4 bases from J, with 9 bases between.

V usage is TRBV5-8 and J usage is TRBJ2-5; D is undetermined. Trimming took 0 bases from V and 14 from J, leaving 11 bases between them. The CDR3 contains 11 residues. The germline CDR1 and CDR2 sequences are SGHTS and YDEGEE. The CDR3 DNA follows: TGTGCCAGCAGCTTGGGTCGTGAGCCTTACTTC. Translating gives CASSLGREPYF.